This passage covers 26 T cell receptor beta chains from one sample sequenced in a study of blood T cell repertoires in COVID-19. This table comes from immunoSEQ multiplex PCR, and its TCRdb copy is limited to in-frame clones, with some not included. The sample yields tens of thousands of clones, around 90% seen once. The sequenced material came from peripheral blood. The receptors stem from a woman between 50 and 59 years old in a cohort sampled during active COVID-19.

In DNA form, the CDR3 reads TGTGCCAGCAGCCGACTAGCGTATAGCACAGATACGCAGTATTTT. Protein: CASSRLAYSTDTQYF. V usage is TRBV3-1 (or the pseudogene TRBV3-2) and J usage is TRBJ2-3; TRBD2 matches at 8 bases. J lost 0 bases, V lost 4 bases, and 3 bases had no gene match. The germline V gene encodes CDR1 LGHDT and CDR2 YNNKEL (reference sequence). The CDR3 consists of 15 residues.

In its sample, this clone was seen a few times. The chain has TRBV4-2 and TRBJ1-1, with D maybe TRBD1 (6 bases). Germline V gene sequence: CDR1 LGHNA, CDR2 YNFKEQ. The length of the CDR3 is 14 residues. Trimming shortened V by 2 bases and J by 1 base, and 8 bases separated the two germline ends. For the CDR3, the DNA is TGTGCCAGCAGCCAATTGGACAGGAACACTGAAGCTTTCTTT. It is translated as CASSQLDRNTEAFF.

This chain uses TRBV11-2 with TRBJ1-3; 7 bases are shared with TRBD1. CDR1 is SGHAT, CDR2 FQNNGV, per germline. With V trimmed by 4 bases and J by 0 bases, 6 bases remained unmatched. The CDR3 runs 16 residues. CDR3 sequence: CASSSGQPRSGNTIYF. DNA for the CDR3: TGTGCCAGCAGCTCGGGACAGCCGCGCTCTGGAAACACCATATATTTT.

The V call is TRBV28, the J call TRBJ1-4, with 9 bases lining up with TRBD1. This CDR3 contains 16 residues. The germline CDR1 and CDR2 sequences are MDHEN and SYDVKM. V shed 5 bases, J shed 8 bases, and the junction held 12 bases outside the gene matches. The CDR3 spells CASSKSKGTGYEKLFF. In DNA form, the CDR3 reads TGTGCCAGCAGTAAAAGTAAGGGGACAGGGTACGAAAAACTGTTTTTT. Filled out from reference TRBV28 and TRBJ1-4, the complete variable domain reads DVKVTQSSRYLVKRTGEKVFLECVQDMDHENMFWYRQDPGLGLRLIYFSYDVKMKEKGDIPEGYSVSREKKERFSLILESASTNQTSMYLCASSKSKGTGYEKLFFGSGTQLSVL.

The chain recombines TRBV28 with TRBJ2-7; D not resolved. Germline V CDR1 and CDR2: MDHEN, SYDVKM. V was clipped by 4 bases and J by 1 base, with 8 bases between them. This CDR3 has 13 residues. CDR3: CASSYRDSYEQYF. CDR3 DNA: TGTGCCAGCAGTTACAGAGATTCCTACGAGCAGTACTTC. Full variable domain (remainder filled in from reference TRBV28 and TRBJ2-7): DVKVTQSSRYLVKRTGEKVFLECVQDMDHENMFWYRQDPGLGLRLIYFSYDVKMKEKGDIPEGYSVSREKKERFSLILESASTNQTSMYLCASSYRDSYEQYFGPGTRLTVT.

This sequence joins TRBV28 and TRBJ2-3; the D gene is possibly TRBD2 (6 bases). The CDR3 consists of 15 residues. V was pared by 5 bases and J by 6 bases, with 18 bases between. CDR1 and CDR2 from the germline V gene are MDHEN and SYDVKM. This CDR3 is CASSGRRAVIDTQYF. DNA for the CDR3: TGTGCCAGCAGTGGGCGGAGGGCAGTAATCGATACGCAGTATTTT.

This sequence joins TRBV9 and TRBJ2-6; 7 bases fit TRBD2. The CDR3 extends over 15 amino acids. The germline V gene encodes CDR1 SGDLS and CDR2 YYNGEE. V lost 7 bases to trimming and J lost 0 bases; unmatched junction nucleotides: 4. The CDR3 DNA reads as TGTGCCAGCGCCCGGGGGGACTCTGGGGCCAACGTCCTGACTTTC. Its translation is CASARGDSGANVLTF.

A single count supports this clone. The rearrangement links TRBV28 to TRBJ2-7, with D perhaps matching TRBD1 (6 bases). This CDR3 contains 15 residues. Trimming left V 6 bases short and J 7 bases short, with 22 bases between. CDR1 and CDR2 (germline): MDHEN, SYDVKM. CDR3 nucleotides: TGTGCCAGCAGCCCGGGACATTCCGATTTCCCTGAGCAGTACTTC. Translation gives CASSPGHSDFPEQYF. Full variable domain (rest looked up from reference TRBV28 and TRBJ2-7): DVKVTQSSRYLVKRTGEKVFLECVQDMDHENMFWYRQDPGLGLRLIYFSYDVKMKEKGDIPEGYSVSREKKERFSLILESASTNQTSMYLCASSPGHSDFPEQYFGPGTRLTVT.

The chain joins TRBV3-1 (or the pseudogene TRBV3-2) to TRBJ1-6; D is possibly TRBD1 (6 bases). Trimming cost V 7 bases and J 6 bases, with 19 bases left between them. Germline V CDR1 and CDR2: LGHDT, YNNKEL (reference sequence). This CDR3 spans 16 amino acids. CDR3 region: CASTLMGGGSNSPLHF. CDR3 in DNA: TGTGCCAGCACCTTAATGGGAGGGGGGAGTAATTCACCCCTCCACTTT.

J is TRBJ1-1 and V is TRBV27; D is undetermined. The CDR3 extends over 13 amino acids. Trimming left V 7 bases short and J 5 bases short, with 14 bases between. The germline V gene encodes CDR1 MNHEY and CDR2 SMNVEV (reference sequence). CDR3 bases: TGTGCCAGCAAACCAACTCCGGGTACTGAAGCTTTCTTT. As protein: CASKPTPGTEAFF.

Concerning this clone: This sample includes further DNA sequences coding for the same CDR3. The chain carries TRBV19 and TRBJ1-1, with D possibly matching TRBD1 (5 bases). Germline CDR1 is LNHDA and CDR2 is SQIVND (reference sequence). The CDR3 runs to 14 residues. V shed 6 bases and J shed 4 bases, with 15 bases lying between them. This CDR3 reads CASRVTGGGTEAFF. As DNA, the CDR3 is TGTGCCAGTAGGGTAACGGGGGGTGGCACTGAAGCTTTCTTT.

The chain uses TRBV2 and TRBJ1-5; the D gene is possibly TRBD1 (6 bases). V shed 8 bases and J shed 7 bases, with 15 bases lying between them. CDR1 is SNHLY and CDR2 is FYNNEI in the germline V gene. The CDR3 loop spans 13 amino acids. Here the CDR3 reads CASGFTRGQPQHF. As DNA, the CDR3 is TGTGCCAGCGGGTTCACCAGGGGACAGCCCCAGCATTTT.

V and J are TRBV10-3 and TRBJ1-2, with D perhaps TRBD1 (6 bases). The germline CDR1 and CDR2 sequences are ENHRY and SYGVKD. This CDR3 has 11 amino acids. V was cut by 6 bases and J by 6 bases, with 8 bases left in between. The CDR3 DNA follows: TGTGCCATCAGGGACAGTCATGGCTACACCTTC. Its translation: CAIRDSHGYTF.

The DNA of the CDR3 is TGTGCCAGCAGCCCTTGGGGGGAAGGCTCCTACGAGCAGTACTTC. It codes for CASSPWGEGSYEQYF. V gene TRBV28 combines with J gene TRBJ2-7, with D maybe TRBD2 (6 bases). Germline lookup yields CDR1 MDHEN and CDR2 SYDVKM. The V and J ends lost 6 bases and 0 bases respectively, with 15 bases between them. CDR3 size: 15 residues.

This chain links TRBV28 with TRBJ2-1, with 8 bases lining up with TRBD1. Unmatched junction bases numbered 7, after V lost 2 bases and J lost 7 bases. Germline V gives CDR1 MDHEN, CDR2 SYDVKM. This CDR3 region has 15 residues. The CDR3: CASSLTRGPWNEQFF. CDR3 bases: TGTGCCAGCAGTTTAACCAGGGGGCCGTGGAATGAGCAGTTCTTC.

V is TRBV19 and J is TRBJ1-2; D gene ambiguous. V dropped 7 bases and J dropped 8 bases, with 23 bases sitting between them. This CDR3 is 15 amino acids long. The V gene's germline CDR1 is LNHDA and CDR2 SQIVND (reference sequence). The CDR3: CASNPSGPQRGGYTF. For the CDR3, the DNA is TGTGCCAGTAACCCTTCCGGGCCCCAACGAGGGGGCTACACCTTC. The complete variable domain, with remaining parts taken from reference TRBV19 and TRBJ1-2, reads DGGITQSPKYLFRKEGQNVTLSCEQNLNHDAMYWYRQDPGQGLRLIYYSQIVNDFQKGDIAEGYSVSREKKESFPLTVTSAQKNPTAFYLCASNPSGPQRGGYTFGSGTRLTVV.

This clone appeared a few times. The V and J genes are TRBV28 and TRBJ2-1, with D possibly TRBD2 on 8 matching bases. CDR1 MDHEN and CDR2 SYDVKM come from the germline V gene. Trimming pared 7 bases from V and 4 bases from J, leaving 20 bases between. The CDR3 length is 16 residues. This CDR3 reads CASITGGGQIYNEQFF. As DNA, the CDR3 is TGTGCCAGCATAACGGGGGGGGGACAGATTTACAATGAGCAGTTCTTC.

The CDR3, as DNA: TGTGCCGGCACCCGTACAAAGGGGTCCTACGAGCAGTACTTC. This codes for CAGTRTKGSYEQYF. The chain recombines TRBV6-5 with TRBJ2-7; D is perhaps TRBD1 (5 bases). Germline V CDR1 and CDR2: MNHEY, SVGAGI. Trimming pared 11 bases from V and 1 base from J, leaving 18 bases between. The CDR3 is 14 residues long.

The chain is built from TRBV28 and TRBJ2-5; 15 bases are shared with TRBD2. V lost 8 bases to trimming and J lost 3 bases; unmatched junction nucleotides: 7. The CDR3 has 16 residues. Germline CDR1 reads MDHEN; CDR2 reads SYDVKM. CDR3 loop: CASYGGTSGRKETQYF. As DNA, the CDR3 is TGTGCCAGCTATGGAGGGACTAGCGGGAGGAAAGAGACCCAGTACTTC.

The chain combines TRBV5-1 with TRBJ2-2, with D tentatively TRBD2 (6 bases). CDR3 length equals 16 residues. V was cut by 0 bases and J by 6 bases, with 15 bases left in between. Per germline, CDR1 SGHRS and CDR2 YFSETQ. The CDR3 is CASSLDLRTGAGELFF. The DNA of the CDR3 is TGCGCCAGCAGCTTGGACCTACGGACGGGGGCCGGGGAGCTGTTTTTT.

The chain links TRBV5-1 to TRBJ2-2, with no clear D. V was pared by 0 bases and J by 6 bases, with 3 bases between. The CDR3 sequence is 12 residues long. Germline loops: CDR1 SGHRS, CDR2 YFSETQ. CDR3 coding DNA: TGCGCCAGCAGCTTGGCCGCCGGGGAGCTGTTTTTT. As protein: CASSLAAGELFF.

This clone has just one count. V gene TRBV12-3 or TRBV12-4 combines with J gene TRBJ1-2; 10 positions match TRBD1. The V segment lost 5 bases and the J segment 4 bases; nucleotides outside the gene matches: 1. The CDR3 contains 13 residues. The CDR3 DNA is TGTGCCAGCAGTGACAGGGGGCCCTATGGCTACACCTTC. Protein product: CASSDRGPYGYTF.

The chain employs TRBV13 and TRBJ1-1; D gene unclear. V gave up 4 bases and J gave up 3 bases, with 21 bases separating them. Looked up from germline, CDR1 is PRHDT and CDR2 is FYEKMQ (reference sequence). The CDR3 runs 17 residues. CDR3 amino acids: CASSWAGPNHGDTEAFF. The CDR3 DNA is TGTGCCAGCAGCTGGGCCGGACCCAATCACGGGGACACTGAAGCTTTCTTT.

This clone was observed a few times. The J gene is TRBJ2-7, the V gene TRBV6-6; TRBD2 aligns across 11 bases. The J segment lost 7 bases and the V segment lost 6 bases, leaving 11 bases of the junction unmatched. Germline CDR1 MNHNY, CDR2 SVGAGI (reference sequence). This CDR3 comprises 15 residues. As DNA, the CDR3 is TGTGCCAGCAGGGCAGATAGCGGGAGGGCCGGAGAGCAGTACTTC. This encodes CASRADSGRAGEQYF.

The sample holds a few counts of this clone. The V call is TRBV27, the J call TRBJ2-2; D remains ambiguous. Germline CDR1 and CDR2: MNHEY and SMNVEV (reference sequence). The CDR3 loop spans 13 amino acids. V was trimmed by 4 bases and J by 5 bases, leaving 8 bases between them. The CDR3: CASSSFGTGELFF. The DNA for the CDR3 is TGTGCCAGCAGTTCCTTCGGGACCGGGGAGCTGTTTTTT.

V usage is TRBV9 and J usage is TRBJ1-5; 10 bases agree with TRBD1. Losses at the gene ends were 4 bases for V and 3 bases for J; bases not matched to a gene: 4. The CDR3 runs to 15 residues. Germline V gene data show CDR1 as SGDLS and CDR2 as YYNGEE. The CDR3 here is CASSPGTGVNQPQHF. The DNA of the CDR3 is TGTGCCAGCAGCCCGGGGACAGGGGTCAATCAGCCCCAGCATTTT.